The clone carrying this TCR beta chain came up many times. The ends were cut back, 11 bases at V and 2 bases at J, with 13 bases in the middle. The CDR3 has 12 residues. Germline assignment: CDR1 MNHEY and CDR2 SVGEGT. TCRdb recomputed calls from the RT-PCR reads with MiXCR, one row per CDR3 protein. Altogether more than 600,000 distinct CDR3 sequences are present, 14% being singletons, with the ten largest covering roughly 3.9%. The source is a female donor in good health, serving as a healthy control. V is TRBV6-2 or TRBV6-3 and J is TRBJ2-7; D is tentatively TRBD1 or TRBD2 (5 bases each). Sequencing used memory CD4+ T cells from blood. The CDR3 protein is CASRDRPYEQYF. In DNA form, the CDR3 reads TGTGCCTCCCGGGACCGCCCCTACGAGCAGTACTTC.